This TCR beta chain stems from a study of shared clonotypes between healthy human individuals. Notes on the study in general: Generation probabilities of non-shared clonotypes were lower (relative to those shared by all four donors).

Clones were read by immunoSEQ multiplex PCR, and TCRdb kept only the in-frame ones, dropping some. Here the sample spans some 1.5 million clones, roughly 96% being singletons. CD4+ cell separation produced CD45RA+ naive and CD45RA-negative memory subsets. Trimming pared 5 bases from V and 4 bases from J, leaving 6 bases between. Germline CDR1 MNHEY, CDR2 SVGAGI. This CDR3 is 12 amino acids long. In the case of this clone: The antigen is not known.

The V and J genes are TRBV6-5 and TRBJ1-3; D call uncertain. This TCR was recovered from a man younger than 40 in good health. Specimen: naive CD4+ T cells sorted from blood. Subset given: CD45RA+ positively selected. CDR3 residues: CASSINGNTIYF. In nucleotides, the CDR3 is TGTGCCAGCAGTATAAACGGAAACACCATATATTTT.